Listed here is a single T cell receptor (beta chain). What it recognizes is unknown. A multiplex PCR was run with 60 Vbeta primers and 13 Jbeta primers. Sequenced by immunoSEQ multiplex PCR; TCRdb stores in-frame clones only, minus some. The sample holds 150,000 to 200,000 clones, about 80% seen once. This record belongs to a study of cytomegalovirus exposure and HLA in healthy donors. Unmatched junction bases numbered 5, after V lost 5 bases and J lost 9 bases. The length of the CDR3 is 13 residues. Per germline, CDR1 MNHEY and CDR2 SVGAGI. Whole-study findings and limits: The authors judged a highly shared variant cluster likely a sequencing artifact.

This TCR was sampled from a woman aged 50 to 60 in good health and CMV-seropositive. The specimen was PBMCs. This chain joins TRBV6-5 and TRBJ2-2; 8 nucleotides line up with TRBD1. The CDR3 loop reads CASSRTGSRELFF. The CDR3 nucleotides read TGTGCCAGCAGTAGGACAGGGTCGAGGGAGCTGTTTTTT.